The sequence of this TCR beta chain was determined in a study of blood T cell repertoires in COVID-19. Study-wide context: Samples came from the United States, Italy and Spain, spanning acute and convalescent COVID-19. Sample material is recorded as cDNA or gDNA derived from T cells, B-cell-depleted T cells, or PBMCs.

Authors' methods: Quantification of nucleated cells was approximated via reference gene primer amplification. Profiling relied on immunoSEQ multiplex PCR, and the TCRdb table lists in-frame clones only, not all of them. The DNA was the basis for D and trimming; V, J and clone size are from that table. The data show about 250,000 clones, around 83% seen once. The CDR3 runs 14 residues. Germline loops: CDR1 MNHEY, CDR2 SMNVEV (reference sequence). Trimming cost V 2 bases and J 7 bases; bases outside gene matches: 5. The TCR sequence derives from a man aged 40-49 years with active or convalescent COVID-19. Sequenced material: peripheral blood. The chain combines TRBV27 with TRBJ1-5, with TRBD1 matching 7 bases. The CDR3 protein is CASSLRGQGQPQHF. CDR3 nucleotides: TGTGCCAGCAGTTTAAGGGGGCAGGGACAGCCCCAGCATTTT.